The entry that follows covers one T cell receptor (beta chain) sequence. What it recognizes is unknown. V was pared by 5 bases and J by 10 bases, with 4 bases of the junction left unmatched. The CDR3 consists of 11 residues. The germline CDR1 and CDR2 sequences are SGHVS and FQNEAQ. These data belong to a study of STAT3 mutations in large granular lymphocyte leukemia. Around 40,000 productive templates were obtained per sample on average. Only in-frame clones appear in the TCRdb table, and some are missing; sequencing was by immunoSEQ multiplex PCR. The table has 15,000 to 17,000 clones, approximately 91% seen once. The study's findings and limits: Every T-cell large granular lymphocyte leukemia patient had at least one immunodominant TCR beta clonotype.

Sequences were obtained from peripheral blood mononuclear cells. The genes are TRBV7-8 and TRBJ1-1, with 7 bases aligning to TRBD1. The source is a woman aged 45-65 years with T-cell large granular lymphocyte leukemia. Some clones in this sample may be carry-over from other donors' samples. The CDR3, as DNA: TGTGCCAGCAGCCTCCGGGACAGAGCTTTCTTT. It specifies CASSLRDRAFF.